Below, 2 T cell receptor beta chains from the same sample are listed, as sequenced in a study of blood T cell repertoires in COVID-19 (dated by TCRdb to 2019 to 2021). Library preparation used the immunoSEQ multiplex PCR assay. The table was pulled from immuneACCESS by TCRdb, which kept in-frame rearrangements only. Such tables lose some clones; where checked, under half of the loss comes from unresolved V genes, and the rest has no known cause. The sample data list approximately 97,000 clones, and about 85% of these were observed just once. Together, the top ten hold approximately 4.5% of the sample. Sequencing used peripheral blood. The receptors originated from a man between 60 and 75 years old with acute or convalescent COVID-19.

Written as DNA, the CDR3 is TGTGCCAGCAGCCAAGGGGCTAGCGGGAGGAGCTCCTACAATGAGCAGTTCTTC. Its translation: CASSQGASGRSSYNEQFF. The rearrangement uses TRBV4-2 and TRBJ2-1; 11 positions agree with TRBD2. Germline V CDR1 and CDR2: LGHNA, YNFKEQ. With 1 base clipped from V and 0 bases from J, the junction kept 5 bases outside the gene matches. This CDR3 region has 18 residues.

The CDR3 DNA is TGCGCCAGCAGCCGAGGATTATTGAACACTGAAGCTTTCTTT. Translated, it gives CASSRGLLNTEAFF. J is TRBJ1-1 and V is TRBV4-3; D gene unclear. CDR3 size: 14 residues. Germline lookup yields CDR1 LGHNA and CDR2 YSLEER. Trimming took off 4 bases at V and 0 bases at J, with 9 bases between the two ends.